The TCR beta chain under discussion was sequenced for a study of blood T cells in healthy people across ages. Study summary: Researchers report that template switching captured about one barcoded beta molecule per two T cells.

There are 12 residues in the CDR3. Trimming took 4 bases from V and 4 from J, leaving 10 bases between them. Germline V gene lookup returns CDR1 SQVTM and CDR2 ANQGSEA. A second PCR, run for roughly 7 to 11 cycles, used a sample-barcoded 5' primer plus a J-beta primer mix. Each cDNA molecule was tagged by a template-switch adaptor with 12 random nucleotides. TCRdb re-analysed the 5' RACE reads in MiXCR, keeping a single row per CDR3 protein. The sample shows 700,000 or so distinct CDR3 sequences, 22% of them seen only once. Per-sample PBMC isolation yielded at least 7 million cells. Total RNA, at least 5.5 micrograms per sample, came from PBMCs. In its sample, this clonotype was seen a few times.

Specimen: blood. The V call is TRBV29-1, the J call TRBJ2-5, with D possibly matching TRBD1 (5 bases). The TCR was taken from a man in his 70s in good health. This CDR3 reads CSVGGLIETQYF. In DNA form, the CDR3 reads TGCAGCGTTGGGGGCTTGATAGAGACCCAGTACTTC.